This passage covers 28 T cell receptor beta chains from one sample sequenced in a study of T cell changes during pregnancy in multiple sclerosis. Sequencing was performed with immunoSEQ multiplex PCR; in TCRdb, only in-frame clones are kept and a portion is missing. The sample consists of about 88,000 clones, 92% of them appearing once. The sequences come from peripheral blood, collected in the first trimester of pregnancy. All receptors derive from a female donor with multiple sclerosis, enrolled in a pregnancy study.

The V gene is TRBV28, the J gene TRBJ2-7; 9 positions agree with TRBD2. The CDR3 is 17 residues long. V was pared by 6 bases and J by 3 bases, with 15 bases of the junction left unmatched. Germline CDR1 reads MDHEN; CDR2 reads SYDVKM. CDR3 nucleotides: TGTGCCAGCAGACCGTCGACTCTGGGACTAGCCTTCTACGAGCAGTACTTC. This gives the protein CASRPSTLGLAFYEQYF.

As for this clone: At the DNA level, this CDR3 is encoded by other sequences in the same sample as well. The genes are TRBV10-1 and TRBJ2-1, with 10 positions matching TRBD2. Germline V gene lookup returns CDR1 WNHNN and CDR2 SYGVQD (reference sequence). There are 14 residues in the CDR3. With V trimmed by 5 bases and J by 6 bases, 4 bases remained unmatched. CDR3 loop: CASSLAGVGNEQFF. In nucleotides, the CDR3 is TGCGCCAGCAGTCTAGCGGGAGTCGGCAATGAGCAGTTCTTC.

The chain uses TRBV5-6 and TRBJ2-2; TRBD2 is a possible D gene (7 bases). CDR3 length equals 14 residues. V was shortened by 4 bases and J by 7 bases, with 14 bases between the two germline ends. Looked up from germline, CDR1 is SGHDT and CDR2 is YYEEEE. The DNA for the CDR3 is TGTGCCAGCAGCCTGGGGGGGCGGATCGGGGAGCTGTTTTTT. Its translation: CASSLGGRIGELFF.

CDR3 nucleotides: TGTGCCAGCAGCTTAGAACTAGCGGGAGCCAATGAGCAGTTCTTC. Translation: CASSLELAGANEQFF. The V and J genes are TRBV7-2 and TRBJ2-1, with 11 bases fitting TRBD2. The CDR3 length is 15 residues. J was trimmed by 6 bases and V by 1 base; bases with no gene match: 2. Per germline, CDR1 SGHTA and CDR2 FQGNSA.

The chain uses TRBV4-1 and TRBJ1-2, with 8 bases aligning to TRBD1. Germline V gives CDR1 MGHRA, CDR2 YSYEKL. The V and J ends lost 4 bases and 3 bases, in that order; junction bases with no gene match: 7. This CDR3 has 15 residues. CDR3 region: CASSPRQGKDYGYTF. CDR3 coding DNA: TGCGCCAGCAGCCCCCGACAGGGGAAGGACTATGGCTACACCTTC.

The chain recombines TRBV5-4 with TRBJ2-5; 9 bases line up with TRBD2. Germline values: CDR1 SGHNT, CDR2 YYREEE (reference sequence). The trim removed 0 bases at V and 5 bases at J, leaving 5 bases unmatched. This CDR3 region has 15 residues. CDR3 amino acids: CASSLASSGMETQYF. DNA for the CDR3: TGTGCCAGCAGCTTGGCGTCTAGCGGGATGGAGACCCAGTACTTC.

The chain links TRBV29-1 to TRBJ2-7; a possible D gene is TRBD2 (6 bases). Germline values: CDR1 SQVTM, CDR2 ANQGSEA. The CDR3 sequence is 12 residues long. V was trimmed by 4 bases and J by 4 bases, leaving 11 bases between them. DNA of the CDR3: TGCAGCGTTGTGGGGCGGGAATACGAGCAGTACTTC. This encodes CSVVGREYEQYF.

This CDR3 is CASVLEQTMNTEAFF. CDR3 in DNA: TGTGCCAGCGTGTTGGAACAGACCATGAACACTGAAGCTTTCTTT. This chain joins TRBV2 and TRBJ1-1; D ambiguous. Between the trimmed V and J ends, which lost 8 bases and 0 bases, there was a span of 16 bases. The length of the CDR3 is 15 residues. Germline V gives CDR1 SNHLY, CDR2 FYNNEI.

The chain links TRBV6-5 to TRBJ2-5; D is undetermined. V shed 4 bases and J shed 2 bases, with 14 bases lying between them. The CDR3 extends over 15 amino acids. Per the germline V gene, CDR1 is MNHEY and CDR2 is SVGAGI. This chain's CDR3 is CASSSPRSDQETQYF. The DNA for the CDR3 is TGTGCCAGCAGTTCCCCAAGATCAGATCAAGAGACCCAGTACTTC.

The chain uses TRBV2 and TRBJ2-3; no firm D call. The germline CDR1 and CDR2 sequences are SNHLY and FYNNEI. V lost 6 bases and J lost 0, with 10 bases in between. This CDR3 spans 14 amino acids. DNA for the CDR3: TGTGCCAGCAGCCCTTTCTCGAGCACAGATACGCAGTATTTT. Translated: CASSPFSSTDTQYF.

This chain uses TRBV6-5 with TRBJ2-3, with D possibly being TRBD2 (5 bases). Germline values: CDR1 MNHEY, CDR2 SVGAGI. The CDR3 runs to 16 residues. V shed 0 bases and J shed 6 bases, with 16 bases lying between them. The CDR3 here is CASSYSSGIGGDTQYF. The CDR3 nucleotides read TGTGCCAGCAGTTACTCGTCCGGGATAGGAGGCGATACGCAGTATTTT.

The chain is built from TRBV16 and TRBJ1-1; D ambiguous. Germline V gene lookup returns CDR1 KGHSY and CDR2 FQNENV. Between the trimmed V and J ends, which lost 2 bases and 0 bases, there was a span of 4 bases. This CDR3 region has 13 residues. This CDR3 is CASSQEMNTEAFF. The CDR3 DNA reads TGTGCCAGCAGCCAAGAGATGAACACTGAAGCTTTCTTT.

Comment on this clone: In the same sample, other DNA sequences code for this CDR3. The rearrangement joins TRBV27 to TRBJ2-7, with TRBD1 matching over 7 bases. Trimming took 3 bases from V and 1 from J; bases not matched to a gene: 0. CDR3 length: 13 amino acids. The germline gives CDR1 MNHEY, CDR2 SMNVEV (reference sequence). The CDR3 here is CASSLGQSYEQYF. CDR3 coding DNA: TGTGCCAGCAGTTTGGGACAGTCCTACGAGCAGTACTTC.

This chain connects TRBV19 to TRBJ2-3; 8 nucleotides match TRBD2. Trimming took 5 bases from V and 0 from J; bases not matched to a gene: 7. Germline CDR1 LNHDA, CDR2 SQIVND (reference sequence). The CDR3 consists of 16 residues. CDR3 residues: CASSVVVAGSTDTQYF. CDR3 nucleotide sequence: TGTGCCAGTAGTGTCGTGGTAGCGGGAAGCACAGATACGCAGTATTTT.

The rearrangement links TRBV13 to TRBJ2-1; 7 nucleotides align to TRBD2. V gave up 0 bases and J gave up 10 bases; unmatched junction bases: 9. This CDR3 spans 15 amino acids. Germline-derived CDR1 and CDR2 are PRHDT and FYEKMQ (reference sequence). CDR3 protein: CASSLGTGGPQEQFF. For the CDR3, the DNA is TGTGCCAGCAGCTTAGGCACGGGAGGCCCCCAAGAGCAGTTCTTC. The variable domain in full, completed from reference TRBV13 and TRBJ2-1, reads AAGVIQSPRHLIKEKRETATLKCYPIPRHDTVYWYQQGPGQDPQFLISFYEKMQSDKGSIPDRFSAQQFSDYHSELNMSSLELGDSALYFCASSLGTGGPQEQFFGPGTRLTVL.

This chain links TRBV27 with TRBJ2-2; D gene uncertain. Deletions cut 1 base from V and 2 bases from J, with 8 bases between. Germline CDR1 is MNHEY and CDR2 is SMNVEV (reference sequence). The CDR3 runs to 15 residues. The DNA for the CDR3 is TGTGCCAGCAGTTTATTTCACAAAAACACCGGGGAGCTGTTTTTT. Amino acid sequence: CASSLFHKNTGELFF.

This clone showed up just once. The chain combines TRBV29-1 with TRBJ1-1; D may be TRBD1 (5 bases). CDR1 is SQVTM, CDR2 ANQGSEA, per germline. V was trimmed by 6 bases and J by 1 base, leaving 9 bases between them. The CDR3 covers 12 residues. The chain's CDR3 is CSVGDRNTEAFF. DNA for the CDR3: TGCAGCGTAGGCGACAGGAACACTGAAGCTTTCTTT. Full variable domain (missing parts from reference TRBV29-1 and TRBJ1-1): SAVISQKPSRDICQRGTSLTIQCQVDSQVTMMFWYRQQPGQSLTLIATANQGSEATYESGFVIDKFPISRPNLTFSTLTVSNMSPEDSSIYLCSVGDRNTEAFFGQGTRLTVV.

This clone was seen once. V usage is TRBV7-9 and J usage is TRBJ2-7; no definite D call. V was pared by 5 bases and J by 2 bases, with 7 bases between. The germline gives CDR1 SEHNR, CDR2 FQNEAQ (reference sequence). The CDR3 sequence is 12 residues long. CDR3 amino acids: CASSHDTYEQYF. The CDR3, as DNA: TGTGCCAGCAGCCATGACACCTACGAGCAGTACTTC.

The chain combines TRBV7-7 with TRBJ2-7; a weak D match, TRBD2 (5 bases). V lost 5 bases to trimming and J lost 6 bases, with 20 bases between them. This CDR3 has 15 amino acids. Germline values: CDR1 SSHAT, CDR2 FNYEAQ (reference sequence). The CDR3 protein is CASSPGIGEGGEQYF. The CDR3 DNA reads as TGTGCCAGCAGCCCCGGGATTGGGGAAGGTGGCGAGCAGTACTTC.

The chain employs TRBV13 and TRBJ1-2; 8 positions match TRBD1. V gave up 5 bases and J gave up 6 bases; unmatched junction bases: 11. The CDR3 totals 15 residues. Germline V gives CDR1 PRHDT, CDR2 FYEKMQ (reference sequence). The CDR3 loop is CASSQGTGGGHGYTF. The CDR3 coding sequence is TGTGCCAGCAGCCAAGGGACAGGTGGTGGACATGGCTACACCTTC.

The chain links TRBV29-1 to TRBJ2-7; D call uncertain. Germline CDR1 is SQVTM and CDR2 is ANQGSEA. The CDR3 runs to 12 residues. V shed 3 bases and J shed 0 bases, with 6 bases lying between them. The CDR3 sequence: CSVEKSSYEQYF. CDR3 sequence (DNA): TGCAGCGTTGAGAAGAGCTCCTACGAGCAGTACTTC.

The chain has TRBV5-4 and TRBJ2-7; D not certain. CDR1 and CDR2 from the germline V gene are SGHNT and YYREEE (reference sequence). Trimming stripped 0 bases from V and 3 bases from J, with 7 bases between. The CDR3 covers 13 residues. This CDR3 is CASSLEAGYEQYF. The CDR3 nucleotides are TGTGCCAGCAGCTTGGAGGCAGGCTACGAGCAGTACTTC.

CDR3 loop: CASSEMEGMNTEAFF. The CDR3 DNA sequence: TGCGCCAGCAGCGAAATGGAGGGTATGAACACTGAAGCTTTCTTT. V is TRBV5-1 and J is TRBJ1-1; D gene uncertain. The CDR3 runs to 15 residues. CDR1 is SGHRS, CDR2 YFSETQ, per germline. V was shortened by 4 bases and J by 0 bases, with 13 bases between the two germline ends.

Here the CDR3 reads CASSRSLDSFLNTGELFF. In DNA, the CDR3 is TGTGCCAGCAGCAGAAGCCTGGACTCCTTCTTGAACACCGGGGAGCTGTTTTTT. The chain recombines TRBV7-3 with TRBJ2-2; D possibly corresponds to TRBD2 (5 bases). There are 18 residues in the CDR3. V shed 5 bases and J shed 1 base, with 20 bases lying between them. CDR1 SGHTA and CDR2 FQGTGA come from the germline V gene.

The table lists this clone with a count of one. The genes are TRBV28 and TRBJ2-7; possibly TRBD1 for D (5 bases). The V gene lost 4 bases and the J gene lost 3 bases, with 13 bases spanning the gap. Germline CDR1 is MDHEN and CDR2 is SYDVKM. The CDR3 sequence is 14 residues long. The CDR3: CASSYQGGDYEQYF. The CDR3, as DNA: TGTGCCAGCAGTTACCAGGGTGGGGACTACGAGCAGTACTTC.

CDR3 bases: TGTGCCAGCAGTCCCAGATACAATGAGCAGTTCTTC. Its translation is CASSPRYNEQFF. The gene calls are TRBV27 and TRBJ2-1; D gene ambiguous. With 5 bases removed from V and 4 bases from J, the gap between germline ends came to 6 bases. Germline-derived CDR1 and CDR2 are MNHEY and SMNVEV (reference sequence). This CDR3 is 12 amino acids long.

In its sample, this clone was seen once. CDR3 in amino acids: CASSSGTSGSLIYEQYF. CDR3 nucleotides: TGTGCCAGCAGCTCAGGGACTAGCGGAAGCTTAATCTACGAGCAGTACTTC. V usage is TRBV11-2 and J usage is TRBJ2-7, with 11 nucleotides matching TRBD2. Germline values: CDR1 SGHAT, CDR2 FQNNGV. Trimming cost V 4 bases and J 3 bases; bases outside gene matches: 11. The CDR3 loop spans 17 amino acids.

The DNA of the CDR3 is TGTGCCAGCAGCGCAACCCGGGACAGGGACATGTATGGGCAGTACTTC. Translating it yields CASSATRDRDMYGQYF. The V call is TRBV9, the J call TRBJ2-7; TRBD1 matches at 9 bases. Trimming took 3 bases from V and 9 from J; bases not matched to a gene: 16. Germline CDR1 reads SGDLS; CDR2 reads YYNGEE. The CDR3 sequence is 16 residues long.